The clone carrying this T cell receptor (beta chain) was counted only a few times. Antigen unknown. The CDR3 has 17 residues. The germline V and J ends were trimmed by 2 bases and 1 base, with 15 bases remaining between them. The entry originates in a study of response to subunit inactivated influenza vaccine. Notes on the study in general: Only a handful of new T cells, the authors suggested, are recruited with each seasonal influenza vaccination.

Via MiXCR, TCRdb re-called the RT-PCR reads, giving one row per CDR3 protein. The sample contains around 570,000 distinct CDR3 sequences, around 11% of which appear only once. The sample also formed part of further work on T cells expressing NK-cell markers. As that report states: Researchers built TCR beta cDNA using 5'RACE template switching with UMIs. Seven sequenced donors out of eight were HCMV-seropositive, one seronegative. The study found dominant NKG2C+ clonotypes at roughly 1.0-7.0% of CD8+ T cells in several donors.

The chain carries TRBV12-3 or TRBV12-4 and TRBJ2-4; tentatively, D is TRBD2 (7 bases). The sequenced sample was PBMCs from blood, obtained on the day of vaccination. The sequence was collected from a man aged 45-60 years who received an inactivated influenza vaccine. CDR3 sequence reads: CASSLLGGRAAKNIQYF. DNA of the CDR3: TGTGCCAGCAGTTTATTGGGGGGGCGCGCGGCCAAAAACATTCAGTACTTC.